The next 8 T cell receptor beta chains were all read from a single sample in a study of cytomegalovirus exposure and HLA in healthy donors. PCR amplification relied on 60 Vbeta primers (plus 13 Jbeta primers). Here immunoSEQ multiplex PCR was the method, and the copy in TCRdb shows in-frame clones only, minus some. The sample holds over 100,000 clones, more than 75% seen once. Sequencing was done on a sample of PBMCs. The receptors come from a woman in her thirties or forties in good health and CMV-seropositive.

In the case of this clone: The same CDR3 can be traced to other DNA sequences in this sample. This sequence joins TRBV30 and TRBJ1-1; D is perhaps TRBD1 (5 bases). CDR1 is GTSNPN, CDR2 SVGIG, per germline (reference sequence). V gave up 2 bases and J gave up 6 bases, with 13 bases separating them. This CDR3 contains 13 residues. DNA of the CDR3: TGTGCCTGGAGTCGGAAAGGGGTAGCTGAAGCTTTCTTT. The encoded protein is CAWSRKGVAEAFF.

The chain uses TRBV6-1 and TRBJ1-1; D unresolved. The CDR3 runs to 13 residues. Germline V CDR1 and CDR2: MNHNS, SASEGT. Trimming pared 1 base from V and 10 bases from J, leaving 13 bases between. The CDR3 here is CASSEGSRVVAFF. The CDR3 DNA reads as TGTGCCAGCAGTGAAGGAAGTCGGGTCGTAGCTTTCTTT.

V is TRBV9 and J is TRBJ2-7, with 7 bases lining up with TRBD1. V was clipped by 0 bases and J by 7 bases; unmatched bases: 7. Germline CDR1 and CDR2: SGDLS and YYNGEE. This CDR3 comprises 14 residues. The CDR3 bases are TGTGCCAGCAGCGTAGCCCCCAGGGGGAGAGAGCAGTACTTC. Its translation: CASSVAPRGREQYF.

This clone was seen a few times. CDR3 DNA: TGTGCCAGCAGTCTAATGGGGGGGGTCACTGAAGCTTTCTTT. Protein sequence: CASSLMGGVTEAFF. J is TRBJ1-1 and V is TRBV27; a possible D gene is TRBD1 (5 bases). This CDR3 has 14 residues. V was pared by 5 bases and J by 4 bases, with 14 bases between. CDR1 is MNHEY and CDR2 is SMNVEV in the germline V gene (reference sequence).

This clone came up a few times. The rearrangement joins TRBV2 to TRBJ1-1, with 8 nucleotides matching TRBD1. CDR1 is SNHLY and CDR2 is FYNNEI in the germline V gene. The CDR3 runs to 14 residues. Losses at the gene ends were 7 bases for V and 5 bases for J; bases not matched to a gene: 9. The CDR3 loop reads CASTLDRGGTEAFF. The CDR3 DNA sequence: TGTGCCAGCACCCTTGACAGGGGAGGAACTGAAGCTTTCTTT.

There are a few counts of this clone. The chain recombines TRBV7-9 with TRBJ1-1; unclear D gene. Germline V gene sequence: CDR1 SEHNR, CDR2 FQNEAQ (reference sequence). The V and J ends lost 5 bases and 1 base respectively, with 8 bases between them. The CDR3 totals 13 residues. For the CDR3, the DNA is TGTGCCAGCAGCCGAACATCGAACACTGAAGCTTTCTTT. Amino acid sequence: CASSRTSNTEAFF.

This clone was detected only once. The V call is TRBV6-1, the J call TRBJ1-5; 7 positions agree with TRBD1. This CDR3 region has 14 residues. V shed 3 bases and J 4 bases; nucleotides not matched to a gene: 3. The germline gives CDR1 MNHNS, CDR2 SASEGT. The CDR3, as DNA: TGTGCCAGCAGTGATAACAGGGGTAATCAGCCCCAGCATTTT. Translation: CASSDNRGNQPQHF.

This clone was counted between two and nine times. This chain connects TRBV2 to TRBJ2-5; 9 bases are shared with TRBD1. Trimming took 6 bases from V and 4 from J; bases not matched to a gene: 3. There are 13 residues in the CDR3. Per the germline V gene, CDR1 is SNHLY and CDR2 is FYNNEI. The CDR3 loop reads CASSNRGRETQYF. For the CDR3, the DNA is TGTGCCAGCAGCAACAGGGGGCGAGAGACCCAGTACTTC.